This T cell receptor (beta chain) was sequenced for a study of sequential checkpoint blockade in melanoma. Turning to the study itself: Patients were randomized 1:1 to nivolumab-then-ipilimumab or ipilimumab-then-nivolumab first-line. Maintenance nivolumab came after either treatment sequence.

V shed 2 bases and J shed 4 bases, with 19 bases lying between them. This CDR3 is 16 amino acids long. Per the germline V gene, CDR1 is SGDLS and CDR2 is YYNGEE. The treatment denotes: randomized to nivolumab then ipilimumab (arm A) or the reverse (arm B). Patients had received no earlier DNA-damaging chemotherapy. Sorted cells were live CD3+CD8+, lacking CD19 and CD56, from PBMCs. Sequencing was performed with immunoSEQ multiplex PCR; in TCRdb, only in-frame clones are kept and a portion is missing. Of some 5,600 clones listed, 60% to 80% are singletons. The rearrangement links TRBV9 to TRBJ2-7; D remains ambiguous. This sequence originates from a human patient with melanoma. Some clones in this sample may be carry-over from other donors' samples. The specimen comprised CD8+ T cells sorted from blood (inferred from file names), sampled from a patient given nivolumab and ipilimumab in sequence. The CDR3 here is CASSVGDTTHWYEQYF. The CDR3 DNA sequence: TGTGCCAGCAGCGTCGGCGACACGACCCACTGGTACGAGCAGTACTTC.